These 6 T cell receptor beta chains share one sample of origin, sequenced in a study of tumor-infiltrating lymphocytes in primary liver carcinoma. From 400 to 500 ng total RNA, TCR beta cDNA was generated with a primer in the constant region. ARM-PCR was slightly modified, and three nested multiplex PCR rounds with it gave rise to the TCR beta libraries. In the first two PCR rounds, TRBV1-TRBV30 forward primers were paired with a C-beta reverse primer, and each round lasted roughly 9 cycles. TCRdb passed the multiplex PCR reads through MiXCR, listing each CDR3 protein once. Of some 21,000 distinct CDR3 sequences listed, 60% to 80% were seen once; the top ten hold roughly 43%. Between roughly 20 and 30 mg of unsorted bulk tissue served as the source from which RNA and DNA were co-extracted. The material sequenced was liver tumor tissue from sampling region 1. Subset reported: tumor region T1, superior pole. The receptor set was obtained from a woman in her twenties or thirties with primary liver carcinoma and hepatitis B virus infection.

In this sample, this clonotype turned up once. The V and J genes are TRBV29-1 and TRBJ2-1; tentatively, D is TRBD1 (5 bases). The CDR3 sequence is 12 residues long. Germline-derived CDR1 and CDR2 are SQVTM and ANQGSEA. The V end was cut by 5 bases, the J end by 2 bases, with 7 bases between. CDR3 loop: CSVQDTYNEQFF. DNA of the CDR3: TGCAGCGTTCAGGACACCTACAATGAGCAGTTCTTC.

This clonotype has only a few counts. The chain links TRBV11-2 to TRBJ2-3; 9 bases align to TRBD1. There are 17 residues in the CDR3. Trimming removed 1 base from V and 5 bases from J; junction bases left unmatched: 10. From germline, CDR1 is SGHAT and CDR2 FQNNGV. This CDR3 reads CASSLGGQGFFKDTQYF. The CDR3 region has the DNA TGTGCCAGCAGCTTAGGGGGACAGGGATTTTTCAAAGATACGCAGTATTTT.

In regard to this clonotype: One end of the junction is discordant with germline, which a read error may explain. The CDR3 DNA sequence: TGTGCCAGCAGTTTCGATAAAAACGTTCAGTACTTT. Translation gives CASSFDKNVQYF. The V call is TRBV28, the J call TRBJ2-4; D is unclear. Looked up from germline, CDR1 is MDHEN and CDR2 is SYDVKM. The CDR3 totals 12 residues.

About this clonotype: The conserved phenylalanine or tryptophan normally closing the CDR3 is absent here, so this likely arose from a read error. V gene TRBV12-3 or TRBV12-4 combines with J gene TRBJ2-3; D uncertain. The CDR3 is 15 amino acids. The CDR3 nucleotides read TGTGCTAGCAGTTTTCCCCCTCCCAGCACAGATACGCAGTATCTT. Its translation is CASSFPPPSTDTQYL.

The rearrangement joins TRBV7-8 to TRBJ2-7; D gene unclear. The CDR3 has 18 amino acids. The ends were cut back, 4 bases at V and 0 bases at J, with 22 bases in the middle. CDR1 is SGHVS and CDR2 is FQNEAQ in the germline V gene. CDR3 sequence reads: CASSSGRGRYMNSYEQYF. CDR3 DNA: TGTGCCAGCAGCTCGGGTCGCGGTCGTTATATGAACTCCTACGAGCAGTACTTC.

Turning to this clonotype: This is likely a read error, given that the CDR3 carries no conserved phenylalanine or tryptophan at its end. The DNA is left out, because the CDR3 cannot be placed on it with certainty; the CDR3 is given as TCRdb lists it. The V gene is TRBV6-1, the J gene TRBJ1-2. Germline V gene sequence: CDR1 MNHNS, CDR2 SASEGT. From its first to its last residue, the CDR3 has 18 amino acids. The CDR3 sequence: CASSERFLVLRSNYGYTS.